The 8 T cell receptor beta chains reported below all come from one sample, sequenced in a study of blood T cell repertoires in COVID-19. The assay was immunoSEQ multiplex PCR, and TCRdb's table has in-frame clones only and misses some. The sample lists 85,000 to 95,000 clones; roughly nine tenths were seen once. Sequences were obtained from peripheral blood. These receptors originate from a woman aged 80 or over with active COVID-19.

The chain combines TRBV11-3 with TRBJ2-7, with 13 bases that match TRBD2. J lost 5 bases, V lost 5 bases, and 3 bases had no gene match. Germline-derived CDR1 and CDR2 are SGHNT and YENEEA. The CDR3 covers 14 residues. In DNA form, the CDR3 reads TGTGCCAGCAGCCCAGGACTAGCGGGAGACGAGCAGTACTTC. Translating it yields CASSPGLAGDEQYF.

The chain links TRBV19 to TRBJ1-5; 9 bases align to TRBD1. J was trimmed by 1 base and V by 6 bases; bases with no gene match: 7. The CDR3 has 16 residues. The V gene's germline CDR1 is LNHDA and CDR2 SQIVND (reference sequence). In DNA form, the CDR3 reads TGTGCCAGTAGCAAGGGACAGGGTTGGAGCAATCAGCCCCAGCATTTT. This translates into CASSKGQGWSNQPQHF.

The chain carries TRBV5-1 and TRBJ2-2; perhaps TRBD2 as D (6 bases). Germline assignment: CDR1 SGHRS and CDR2 YFSETQ. V shed 4 bases and J shed 1 base, with 11 bases lying between them. The CDR3 totals 15 residues. CDR3 nucleotides: TGCGCCAGCAGCGGGGGACTTCGGAACACCGGGGAGCTGTTTTTT. It translates to CASSGGLRNTGELFF. The full variable domain, with the rest looked up from reference TRBV5-1 and TRBJ2-2, is KAGVTQTPRYLIKTRGQQVTLSCSPISGHRSVSWYQQTPGQGLQFLFEYFSETQRNKGNFPGRFSGRQFSNSRSEMNVSTLELGDSALYLCASSGGLRNTGELFFGEGSRLTVL.

The rearrangement links TRBV5-1 to TRBJ1-1; the D is unclear. The V gene's germline CDR1 is SGHRS and CDR2 YFSETQ. The CDR3 runs to 14 residues. V dropped 0 bases and J dropped 1 base, with 7 bases sitting between them. The CDR3 here is CASSLEPGNTEAFF. The CDR3 region has the DNA TGCGCCAGCAGCTTGGAACCAGGGAACACTGAAGCTTTCTTT. Full variable domain (missing parts from reference TRBV5-1 and TRBJ1-1): KAGVTQTPRYLIKTRGQQVTLSCSPISGHRSVSWYQQTPGQGLQFLFEYFSETQRNKGNFPGRFSGRQFSNSRSEMNVSTLELGDSALYLCASSLEPGNTEAFFGQGTRLTVV.

The chain uses TRBV6-5 and TRBJ1-2; no firm D call. The CDR3 has 14 amino acids. Deletions cut 6 bases from V and 4 bases from J, with 15 bases between. The germline CDR1 and CDR2 sequences are MNHEY and SVGAGI. CDR3 DNA sequence: TGTGCCAGCAGGGTTAATTACGGGATCTATGGCTACACCTTC. It translates to CASRVNYGIYGYTF.

The chain's CDR3 is CATEGVPNEKLFF. CDR3 DNA: TGTGCCACCGAGGGTGTGCCTAATGAAAAACTGTTTTTT. The chain is built from TRBV28 and TRBJ1-4, with D uncertain. The V end was cut by 10 bases, the J end by 3 bases, with 12 bases between. Per the germline V gene, CDR1 is MDHEN and CDR2 is SYDVKM. CDR3 length: 13 residues.

The chain links TRBV27 to TRBJ1-6; no reliable D call. The CDR3 loop spans 14 amino acids. Deletions cut 3 bases from V and 10 bases from J, with 13 bases between. Germline CDR1 MNHEY, CDR2 SMNVEV (reference sequence). CDR3: CASSFRQEGSPLHF. In DNA form, the CDR3 reads TGTGCCAGCAGTTTTAGGCAGGAGGGATCACCCCTCCACTTT.

A single count supports this clone. The gene calls are TRBV6-7 and TRBJ2-1; 15 bases match TRBD2. TRBV6-7 falls under the ORF class, with uncertain function. This CDR3 is 20 amino acids long. The V gene end was trimmed by 4 bases and the J gene end by 4 bases; junction bases not matched to a gene: 14. The CDR3 loop is CASSSHHGLAGGGGYNEQFF. The CDR3, as DNA: TGTGCCAGCAGTTCACACCACGGACTAGCGGGAGGGGGGGGTTACAATGAGCAGTTCTTC.